This entry lists 10 T cell receptor beta chains sequenced from one sample in a study of vaccination effects on CD4 cells after COVID-19. The antigens these receptors bind are not known. A 10-day culture period preceded the isolation of CD4+ T cells. SARS-CoV-2 infection was confirmed by PCR in the person between March and December 2020. It was two doses of either the BNT162b2 or mRNA-1273 vaccine that participants received. The protocol was immunoSEQ multiplex PCR, while the TCRdb copy is restricted to in-frame clones and leaves out a portion. The table includes approximately 30,000 clones, approximately 77% detected once. The specimen comprised CD4+ T cells from PBMCs cultured without peptide, sampled after COVID-19 vaccination. The receptors were sampled from a human donor who had a prior SARS-CoV-2 infection.

The chain links TRBV27 to TRBJ2-7, with D perhaps being TRBD1 or TRBD2 (6 bases each). The germline CDR1 and CDR2 sequences are MNHEY and SMNVEV (reference sequence). This CDR3 is built from 13 residues. The V end was cut by 8 bases, the J end by 4 bases, with 15 bases between. CDR3 sequence: CASWGGTKYEQYF. The CDR3 DNA reads as TGTGCCAGCTGGGGCGGGACAAAATACGAGCAGTACTTC.

This clone appeared a few times. The V gene is TRBV19, the J gene TRBJ2-4; 9 bases are a match to TRBD1. V lost 5 bases, J lost 5 bases, and 1 base stayed unmatched. Germline-derived CDR1 and CDR2 are LNHDA and SQIVND (reference sequence). This CDR3 comprises 13 residues. The CDR3 loop reads CASSWDRENIQYF. The CDR3 DNA reads TGTGCCAGTAGTTGGGACAGGGAAAACATTCAGTACTTC.

This clone has more than one count but fewer than ten. This chain uses TRBV5-1 with TRBJ1-2; perhaps TRBD1 as D (6 bases). This CDR3 has 14 residues. Germline V gives CDR1 SGHRS, CDR2 YFSETQ. The V and J ends lost 4 bases and 1 base respectively, with 11 bases between them. The CDR3 spells CASSPDRLNYGYTF. The CDR3 nucleotides read TGCGCCAGCAGCCCGGACAGACTTAACTATGGCTACACCTTC.

V usage is TRBV7-2 and J usage is TRBJ2-1; D might be TRBD1 or TRBD2, each matching 5 bases. From germline, CDR1 is SGHTA and CDR2 FQGNSA. With 3 bases removed from V and 5 bases from J, the gap between germline ends came to 8 bases. The CDR3 has 13 residues. The CDR3 nucleotides are TGTGCCAGCAGCTTTCGGGGACACAATGAGCAGTTCTTC. As protein: CASSFRGHNEQFF.

By frequency in the sample, this clone is medium-sized. The CDR3, as DNA: TGTGCTAGTGGTGCTGGGGACAGGGACCACGAGCAGTACTTC. It translates to CASGAGDRDHEQYF. This rearrangement joins TRBV12-5 to TRBJ2-7; 9 nucleotides agree with TRBD1. V trimming: 5 bases; J trimming: 5 bases; junction bases outside the gene matches: 7. CDR1 is LGHNT and CDR2 is FRNRAP in the germline V gene. CDR3 length equals 14 residues.

The V and J genes are TRBV7-9 and TRBJ2-1; 14 bases align to TRBD2. The V segment lost 5 bases and the J segment 4 bases; nucleotides outside the gene matches: 4. CDR1 is SEHNR, CDR2 FQNEAQ, per germline (reference sequence). This CDR3 comprises 16 residues. Here the CDR3 reads CASSDRTSGGYNEQFF. CDR3 in DNA: TGTGCCAGCAGCGACCGGACTAGCGGGGGGTACAATGAGCAGTTCTTC.

This chain links TRBV25-1 with TRBJ2-5, with TRBD1 as a possible D gene (5 bases). CDR3 length equals 14 residues. V shed 4 bases and J shed 4 bases, with 13 bases lying between them. Germline CDR1 reads MGHDK; CDR2 reads SYGVNS. The DNA for the CDR3 is TGTGCCAGCAGTGTCCGAGACAGAAGAGAGACCCAGTACTTC. This codes for CASSVRDRRETQYF.

This clone was picked up a small number of times. This chain uses TRBV27 with TRBJ2-1; D tentatively reads TRBD1 or TRBD2 (5 bases each). Trimming took off 3 bases at V and 1 base at J, with 10 bases between the two ends. Germline V gene data show CDR1 as MNHEY and CDR2 as SMNVEV (reference sequence). The CDR3 covers 15 residues. The CDR3 bases are TGTGCCAGCAGTTTCGGGGACCCATCCTACAATGAGCAGTTCTTC. It yields the protein CASSFGDPSYNEQFF.

The gene calls are TRBV5-1 and TRBJ1-1, with D tentatively TRBD1 (5 bases). Germline V gene lookup returns CDR1 SGHRS and CDR2 YFSETQ. CDR3 size: 16 residues. Trimming took 4 bases from V and 0 from J, leaving 16 bases between them. The CDR3 region has the DNA TGCGCCAGCAGCAAGGATTCGGGACGGATGAACACTGAAGCTTTCTTT. As protein: CASSKDSGRMNTEAFF.

This clone was found a few times. The chain links TRBV6-5 to TRBJ1-2; 8 bases align to TRBD1. The CDR3 is made up of 14 amino acids. Germline CDR1 MNHEY, CDR2 SVGAGI. Trimming removed 7 bases from V and 4 bases from J; junction bases left unmatched: 8. CDR3 loop: CASTPSGTGYGYTF. CDR3 in DNA: TGTGCCAGCACCCCTTCCGGGACAGGCTATGGCTACACCTTC.